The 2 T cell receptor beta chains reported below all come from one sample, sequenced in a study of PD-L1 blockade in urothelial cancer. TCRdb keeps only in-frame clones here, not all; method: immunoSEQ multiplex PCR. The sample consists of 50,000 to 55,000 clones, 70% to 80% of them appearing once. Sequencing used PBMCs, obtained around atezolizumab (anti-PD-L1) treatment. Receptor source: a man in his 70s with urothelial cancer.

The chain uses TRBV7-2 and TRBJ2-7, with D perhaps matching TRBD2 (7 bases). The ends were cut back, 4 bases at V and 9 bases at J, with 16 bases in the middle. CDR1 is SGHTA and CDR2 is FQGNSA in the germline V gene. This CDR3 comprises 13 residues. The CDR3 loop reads CASSSAGGQGQYF. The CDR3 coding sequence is TGTGCCAGCAGCTCCGCCGGGGGGCAGGGGCAGTACTTC.

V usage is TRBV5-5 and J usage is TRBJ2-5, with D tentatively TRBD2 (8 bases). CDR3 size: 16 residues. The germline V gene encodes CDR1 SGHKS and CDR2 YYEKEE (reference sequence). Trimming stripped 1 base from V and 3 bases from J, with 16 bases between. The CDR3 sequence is CASSLPGGLGEETQYF. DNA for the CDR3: TGTGCCAGCAGCTTGCCAGGGGGACTAGGAGAAGAGACCCAGTACTTC.